Sequencing of this T cell receptor beta chain was carried out in a study of blood T cell repertoires in COVID-19. Whole-study context: Acute and convalescent COVID-19 samples came from the United States, Italy and Spain.

The CDR3 is made up of 13 amino acids. The germline gives CDR1 WSHSY, CDR2 SAAADI. V lost 4 bases and J 1 base, leaving 7 bases between the germline ends. The authors' processing: Reference gene primer amplification yielded estimated nucleated cell counts. Generated by immunoSEQ multiplex PCR, the TCRdb table keeps only in-frame clones and is missing some. Clone size and the V and J calls come from that table; the DNA yielded D and trimming. The sample consists of about 460,000 clones, approximately 91% of them appearing once. Which cohort a participant joined came from the clinical history participants gave.

Sequencing input: PBMCs or T cells enriched from blood (not recorded which). This clonotype was obtained from a woman aged 55 to 70 who had recovered from COVID-19. The chain joins TRBV10-2 to TRBJ1-1; tentative D call: TRBD1 (6 bases). The chain's CDR3 is CASSATGNTEAFF. The CDR3 bases are TGCGCCAGCAGTGCGACAGGGAACACTGAAGCTTTCTTT.